This T cell receptor (beta chain) was captured by sequencing in a study of T cell responses to AZD1222 COVID-19 vaccine. Overall study findings and caveats: CD4 TCRs associated with vaccination spanned spike, dominating at 160-218 and 743-854.

Comments on this clone: Antigen specificity is unknown.

Trimming stripped 2 bases from V and 6 bases from J, with 10 bases between. The CDR3 contains 14 residues. Germline lookup yields CDR1 MNHNS and CDR2 SASEGT. Clones were sequenced by immunoSEQ multiplex PCR, and TCRdb holds only the in-frame ones, with some missing. The top ten hold approximately 9.4% of the sample, which has about 110,000 clones, roughly 84% seen once. The chain has TRBV6-1 and TRBJ1-4; D is possibly TRBD1 (5 bases). This TCR derives from an adult in good health. The sample consisted of peripheral blood, taken on day 0 of AZD1222 vaccination. CDR3 residues: CASSEQGRDEKLFF. DNA of the CDR3: TGTGCCAGCAGTGAACAAGGCAGGGATGAAAAACTGTTTTTT.